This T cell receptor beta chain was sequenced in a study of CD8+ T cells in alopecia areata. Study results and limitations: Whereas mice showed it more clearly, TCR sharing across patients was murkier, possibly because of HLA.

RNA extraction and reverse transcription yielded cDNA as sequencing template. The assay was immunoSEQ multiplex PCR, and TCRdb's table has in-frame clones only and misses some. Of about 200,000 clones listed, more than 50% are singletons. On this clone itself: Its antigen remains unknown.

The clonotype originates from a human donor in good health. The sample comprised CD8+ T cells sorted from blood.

CDR3 sequence reads: CASSPAVLISYEQYF. CDR3 nucleotide sequence: TGTGCCAGCAGCCCCGCCGTCCTAATTTCCTACGAGCAGTACTTC. This chain uses TRBV27 with TRBJ2-7; the D is unclear. Looked up from germline, CDR1 is MNHEY and CDR2 is SMNVEV (reference sequence). The CDR3 is made up of 15 amino acids. The ends were cut back, 6 bases at V and 1 base at J, with 16 bases in the middle.